These 4 T cell receptor beta chains came from one sample sequenced in a study of cytomegalovirus exposure and HLA in healthy donors. Both 60 Vbeta primers and 13 Jbeta primers went into the PCR. Profiling relied on immunoSEQ multiplex PCR, and the TCRdb table lists in-frame clones only, not all of them. Of around 200,000 clones in the sample, 80% to 85% were seen once. The material sequenced was PBMCs. These receptor sequences come from a man over 45 in good health and CMV-seronegative.

This rearrangement joins TRBV28 to TRBJ1-3; possible D gene TRBD1, 6 bases. Germline CDR1 reads MDHEN; CDR2 reads SYDVKM. V gave up 6 bases and J gave up 1 base, with 16 bases separating them. CDR3 length equals 16 residues. The CDR3 nucleotides are TGTGCCAGCAGCCACAGTAACAGGGTTTCTGGAAACACCATATATTTT. This gives the protein CASSHSNRVSGNTIYF.

This chain connects TRBV4-2 to TRBJ2-5; 10 nucleotides align to TRBD2. The CDR3 consists of 16 residues. V trimming: 2 bases; J trimming: 4 bases; junction bases outside the gene matches: 7. Germline CDR1 LGHNA, CDR2 YNFKEQ. CDR3 protein: CASSQNSGTSAETQYF. As DNA, the CDR3 is TGTGCCAGCAGCCAAAATTCCGGGACTAGCGCAGAGACCCAGTACTTC.

The genes are TRBV5-8 and TRBJ2-1; D uncertain. The CDR3 spans 15 residues. Germline CDR1 SGHTS, CDR2 YDEGEE. V lost 0 bases and J lost 0, with 7 bases in between. The CDR3 protein is CASSLGTASYNEQFF. CDR3 coding DNA: TGTGCCAGCAGCTTGGGAACAGCCTCCTACAATGAGCAGTTCTTC. Complete variable domain (other parts from reference TRBV5-8 and TRBJ2-1): EAGVTQSPTHLIKTRGQQATLRCSPISGHTSVYWYQQALGLGLQFLLWYDEGEERNRGNFPPRFSGRQFPNYSSELNVNALELEDSALYLCASSLGTASYNEQFFGPGTRLTVL.

The chain joins TRBV2 to TRBJ1-5, with 8 bases identical to TRBD1. CDR3 length: 14 residues. Unmatched junction bases numbered 4, after V lost 5 bases and J lost 4 bases. The germline V gene encodes CDR1 SNHLY and CDR2 FYNNEI. This chain's CDR3 is CASSKQGGNQPQHF. The CDR3 DNA sequence: TGTGCCAGCAGTAAACAGGGGGGGAATCAGCCCCAGCATTTT.